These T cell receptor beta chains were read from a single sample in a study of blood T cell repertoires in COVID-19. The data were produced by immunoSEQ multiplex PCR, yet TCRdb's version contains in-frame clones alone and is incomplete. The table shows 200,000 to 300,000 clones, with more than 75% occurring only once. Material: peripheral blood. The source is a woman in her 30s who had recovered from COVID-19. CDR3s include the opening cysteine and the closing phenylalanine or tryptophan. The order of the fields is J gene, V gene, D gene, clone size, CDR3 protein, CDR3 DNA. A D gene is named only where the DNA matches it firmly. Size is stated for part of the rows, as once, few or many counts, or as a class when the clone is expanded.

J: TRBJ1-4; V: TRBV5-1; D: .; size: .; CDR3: CASSFLGREKLFF; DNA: TGCGCCAGCAGCTTTTTAGGGAGGGAAAAACTGTTTTTT
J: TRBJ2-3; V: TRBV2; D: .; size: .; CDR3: CASRARRGTDTQYF; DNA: TGTGCCAGCAGGGCCCGCAGGGGAACAGATACGCAGTATTTT
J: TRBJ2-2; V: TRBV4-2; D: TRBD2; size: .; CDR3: CASSQALAGNTGELFF; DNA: TGTGCCAGCAGCCAAGCACTAGCGGGGAACACCGGGGAGCTGTTTTTT
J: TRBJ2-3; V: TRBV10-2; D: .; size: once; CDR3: CASSGSGTDTQYF; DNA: TGCGCCAGCAGTGGTAGCGGCACAGATACGCAGTATTTT
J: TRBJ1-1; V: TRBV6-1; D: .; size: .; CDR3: CASSQHMNTEAFF; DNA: TGTGCCAGCAGTCAACATATGAACACTGAAGCTTTCTTT
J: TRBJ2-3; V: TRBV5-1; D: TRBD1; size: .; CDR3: CASSLPGQGLGDTQYF; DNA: TGCGCCAGCAGCTTACCGGGACAGGGATTAGGAGATACGCAGTATTTT
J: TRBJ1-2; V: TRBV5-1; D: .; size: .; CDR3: CASSLESVYGYTF; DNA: TGCGCCAGCAGCTTGGAGTCGGTCTATGGCTACACCTTC
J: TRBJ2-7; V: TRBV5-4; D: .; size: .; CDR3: CASSFDGVARNEQYF; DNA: TGTGCCAGCAGCTTCGATGGTGTCGCTAGGAACGAGCAGTACTTC
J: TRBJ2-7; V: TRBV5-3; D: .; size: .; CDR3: CARSFDSTYSYEQYF; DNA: TGTGCCAGAAGCTTCGACAGTACCTACTCCTACGAGCAGTACTTC
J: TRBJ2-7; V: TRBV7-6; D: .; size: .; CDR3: CASSLGAGTKTYEQYF; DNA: TGTGCCAGCAGCTTGGGAGCCGGGACAAAAACCTACGAGCAGTACTTC
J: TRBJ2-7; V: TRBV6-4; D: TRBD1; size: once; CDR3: CASSDPGQGYEQYF; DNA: TGTGCCAGCAGTGACCCGGGACAGGGGTACGAGCAGTACTTC
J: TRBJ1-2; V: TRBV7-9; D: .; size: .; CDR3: CASSLALFWEGYTF; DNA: TGTGCCAGCAGCTTAGCGTTGTTCTGGGAGGGCTACACCTTC
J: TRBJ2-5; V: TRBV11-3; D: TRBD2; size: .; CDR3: CASSLEGPSGQETQYF; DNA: TGTGCCAGCAGCTTAGAGGGCCCTAGCGGCCAAGAGACCCAGTACTTC
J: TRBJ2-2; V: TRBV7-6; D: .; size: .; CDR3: CASSLITGSAGELFF; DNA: TGTGCCAGCAGCTTAATCACAGGGTCGGCCGGGGAGCTGTTTTTT
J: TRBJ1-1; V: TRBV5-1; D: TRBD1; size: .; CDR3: CASSPGTGWINTEAFF; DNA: TGCGCCAGCAGCCCCGGGACAGGGTGGATCAACACTGAAGCTTTCTTT
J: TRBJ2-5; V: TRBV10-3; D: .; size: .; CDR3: CAVARTNEETQYF; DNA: TGTGCCGTCGCCCGGACTAATGAAGAGACCCAGTACTTC
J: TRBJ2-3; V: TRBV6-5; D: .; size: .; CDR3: CASSGVDTSDTQYF; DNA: TGTGCCAGCAGCGGGGTGGATACCTCAGATACGCAGTATTTT
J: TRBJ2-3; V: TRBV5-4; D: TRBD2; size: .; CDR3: CASSPYERGNTDTQYF; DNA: TGTGCCAGCAGCCCCTATGAGCGGGGGAACACAGATACGCAGTATTTT
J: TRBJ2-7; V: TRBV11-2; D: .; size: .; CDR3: CASSLEYSLSYEQYF; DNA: TGTGCCAGCAGCTTAGAATACAGCCTCTCCTACGAGCAGTACTTC
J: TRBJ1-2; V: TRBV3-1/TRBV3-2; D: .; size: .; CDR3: CASSQGPNSYGYTF; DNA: TGTGCCAGCAGCCAGGGCCCGAACAGCTATGGCTACACCTTC
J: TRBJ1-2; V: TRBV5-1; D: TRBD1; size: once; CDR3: CASSIQGWAGYTF; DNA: TGCGCCAGCAGCATACAGGGGTGGGCTGGCTACACCTTC
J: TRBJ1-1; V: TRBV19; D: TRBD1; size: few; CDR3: CASSPMTGAAEAFF; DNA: TGTGCCAGTAGTCCTATGACAGGGGCCGCTGAAGCTTTCTTT
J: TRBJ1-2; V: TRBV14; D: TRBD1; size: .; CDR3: CASSHAGGSGYTF; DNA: TGTGCCAGCAGCCACGCAGGGGGCAGCGGCTACACCTTC
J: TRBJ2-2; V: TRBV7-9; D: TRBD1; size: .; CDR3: CASSLGTGAPTGELFF; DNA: TGTGCCAGCAGCTTAGGGACAGGAGCCCCCACCGGGGAGCTGTTTTTT
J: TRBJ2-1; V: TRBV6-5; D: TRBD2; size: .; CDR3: CASSYLAGGHNEQFF; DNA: TGTGCCAGCAGTTACTTAGCGGGGGGACACAATGAGCAGTTCTTC
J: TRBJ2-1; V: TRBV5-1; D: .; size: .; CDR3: CASSLGRDSEQFF; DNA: TGCGCCAGCAGCTTGGGGCGGGATAGTGAGCAGTTCTTC
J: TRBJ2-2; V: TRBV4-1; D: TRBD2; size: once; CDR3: CASSQFKGGRGWTGELFF; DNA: TGCGCCAGCAGCCAATTTAAGGGAGGGCGCGGGTGGACCGGGGAGCTGTTTTTT
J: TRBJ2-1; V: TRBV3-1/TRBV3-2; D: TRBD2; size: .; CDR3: CASSQLLAGLGGEQFF; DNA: TGTGCCAGCAGCCAACTACTAGCGGGGTTAGGAGGTGAGCAGTTCTTC
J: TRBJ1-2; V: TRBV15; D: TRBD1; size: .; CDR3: CATSRGGQGNFLYGYTF; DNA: TGTGCCACCAGCAGAGGGGGACAGGGGAACTTTCTCTATGGCTACACCTTC
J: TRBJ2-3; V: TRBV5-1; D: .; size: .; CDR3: CASTRLSRTDTQYF; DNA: TGCGCCAGCACACGCCTATCCCGCACAGATACGCAGTATTTT
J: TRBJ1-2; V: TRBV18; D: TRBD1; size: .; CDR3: CASSPDRGKYGYTF; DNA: TGTGCCAGCTCACCAGACAGGGGGAAATATGGCTACACCTTC
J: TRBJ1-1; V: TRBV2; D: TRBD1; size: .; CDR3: CASSGQGETEAFF; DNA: TGTGCCAGCAGCGGACAGGGGGAAACTGAAGCTTTCTTT
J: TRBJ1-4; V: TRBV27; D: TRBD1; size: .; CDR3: CASSRQGAAEKLFF; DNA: TGTGCCAGCAGCCGACAGGGAGCAGCTGAAAAACTGTTTTTT
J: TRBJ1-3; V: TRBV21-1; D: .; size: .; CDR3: CASSIRSSGNTIYF; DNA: TGTGCCAGCAGCATTAGGAGCTCTGGAAACACCATATATTTT
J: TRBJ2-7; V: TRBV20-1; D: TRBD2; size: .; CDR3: CSASKAGGPYEQYF; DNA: TGCAGTGCTAGTAAAGCGGGGGGTCCCTACGAGCAGTACTTC
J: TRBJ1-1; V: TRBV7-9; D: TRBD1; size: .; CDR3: CASSPSRTGANTEAFF; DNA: TGTGCCAGCAGCCCATCCCGGACAGGGGCGAACACTGAAGCTTTCTTT
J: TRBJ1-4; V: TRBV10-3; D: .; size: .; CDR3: CAISSGRNEKLFF; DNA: TGTGCCATCAGTTCGGGGAGAAATGAAAAACTGTTTTTT
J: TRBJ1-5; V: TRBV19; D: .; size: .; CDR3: CASTLILGRNQPQHF; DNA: TGTGCCAGTACCCTTATCTTGGGGCGAAATCAGCCCCAGCATTTT
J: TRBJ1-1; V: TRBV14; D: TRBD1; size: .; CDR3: CASSIRDRGWNTEAFF; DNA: TGTGCCAGCAGCATACGGGACAGGGGTTGGAACACTGAAGCTTTCTTT
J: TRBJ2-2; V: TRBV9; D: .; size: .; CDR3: CASSDDRTNTGELFF; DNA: TGTGCCAGCAGCGACGACAGGACGAACACCGGGGAGCTGTTTTTT
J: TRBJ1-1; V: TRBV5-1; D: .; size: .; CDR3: CASSFIRGGERTEAFF; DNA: TGCGCCAGCAGCTTCATTCGGGGGGGCGAACGCACTGAAGCTTTCTTT
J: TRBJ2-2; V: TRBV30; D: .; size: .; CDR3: CAWSTSTGELFF; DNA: TGTGCCTGGTCGACTTCAACGGGGGAGCTGTTTTTT
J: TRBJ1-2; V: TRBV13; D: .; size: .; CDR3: CASSLGRGIQDGYTF; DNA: TGTGCCAGCAGCTTAGGACGGGGGATCCAGGATGGCTACACCTTC